This T cell receptor (beta chain) comes out of a study of cytomegalovirus exposure and HLA in healthy donors. Study observations and caveats: In vitro, three CMV-associated chains proved specific for CMV antigens. Only CMV serostatus was available as immune exposure information. Using a false discovery rate of 0.05, a later analysis showed that 16,951 TCR beta sequences were associated with HLA alleles. Accurate predictions that matched the HLA-A and HLA-B alleles of most subjects were reportedly made from TCR beta sequences.

A multiplex PCR was run with 60 Vbeta primers and 13 Jbeta primers. Using immunoSEQ multiplex PCR, the repertoire was profiled, and TCRdb retains in-frame clones only, with some absent. This sample contains some 180,000 clones. CDR1 is LGHNA, CDR2 YNFKEQ, per germline. The V and J ends lost 0 bases and 4 bases respectively, with 12 bases between them. The CDR3 extends over 15 amino acids. Note on this clone: The antigen remains undetermined.

The material sequenced was PBMCs. The receptor was isolated from a man younger than 45 in good health and CMV-seronegative. The chain employs TRBV4-2 and TRBJ1-2, with D possibly being TRBD1 (6 bases). The CDR3 sequence is CASSQDKQGGYGYTF. In DNA form, the CDR3 reads TGTGCCAGCAGCCAAGATAAACAGGGTGGCTATGGCTACACCTTC.